A selection of T cell receptor beta chains follows, all from one sample in a study of regulatory T cells in long-lasting Graves disease. MiXCR, run by TCRdb on the multiplex PCR reads, gives a single entry per CDR3 protein. Seen here are some 370,000 distinct CDR3 sequences, roughly 20% observed once, and the top ten hold about 27%. Here the sequenced sample was peripheral blood mononuclear cells (PBMCs), taken when the disease was refractory, from a patient treated with antithyroid drugs. All receptors come from a woman between 40 and 55 years old with Graves disease. CDR3s include the opening cysteine and the closing phenylalanine or tryptophan. D genes are given only for firm matches.

D gene	V gene	J gene	CDR3 protein
TRBD2	TRBV6-1	TRBJ2-7	CATLNPRSGRATSGYEQHF
.	TRBV5-1	TRBJ1-2	CASSSTGLDSYGYTF
.	TRBV28	TRBJ2-1	CASSLAQATYNEQFF
TRBD2	TRBV12-5	TRBJ2-1	CASGLVLAGTHNEQFF
.	TRBV14	TRBJ1-1	CASSQALGGSTEAFF
TRBD2	TRBV11-2	TRBJ2-5	CASSLVPAGGGETQYF
.	TRBV6-1	TRBJ2-3	CASTAFTRTDTQYF
.	TRBV6-2/TRBV6-3	TRBJ1-5	CASSYGGGPQHF
.	TRBV9	TRBJ1-5	CASSVTGTSNQPQHF
TRBD2	TRBV28	.	CASSSPIRLAGVSSDEQFF
.	TRBV5-1	TRBJ1-6	CASSPGSVKSSYNSPLHF
.	TRBV3-1	TRBJ1-1	CASSLDWRGRPEAFF
.	TRBV20-1	TRBJ2-5	CSASRAEVKETQYF
.	TRBV3-1	TRBJ2-7	CASSQAGLEQYF
.	TRBV4-1	TRBJ1-1	CASSQEIHWVSTEAFF
.	TRBV11-1	TRBJ2-1	CASSPGPVHNEQFF
TRBD2	TRBV12-3/TRBV12-4	TRBJ2-1	CASSLRGLAGDNEQFF
TRBD1	TRBV28	TRBJ2-5	CASNTGGAETQYF
.	TRBV28	TRBJ2-7	CASSSPNDRYEQYF
.	TRBV4-1	TRBJ2-3	CASSPFRTEDTQYF
.	TRBV30	TRBJ1-5	CAWSGAAHQPQHF
TRBD1	TRBV28	TRBJ2-3	CASSLQGAGTDTQYF
.	TRBV19	TRBJ2-1	CASSIGQVNEQFF
.	TRBV10-3	TRBJ1-5	CAISADSSTNQPQHF
TRBD2	TRBV28	TRBJ2-3	CASSRGLAGGGDTDTQYF
.	TRBV13	TRBJ2-7	CASSSKTGHVYEQYF
.	TRBV27	TRBJ2-1	CASSLSRVLSYNEQFF
TRBD1	TRBV5-6	TRBJ1-5	CASSWGQISNQPQHF
.	TRBV27	TRBJ1-2	CASSLGRQPLYGYTF
.	TRBV27	TRBJ2-7	CASPLGTFYEQYF
.	TRBV11-2	TRBJ2-7	CASSLFNSPRVVEQYF
TRBD1	TRBV19	TRBJ1-2	CASSMESGQARNGYTF
.	TRBV29-1	TRBJ1-1	CSVESQNTEAFF
.	TRBV25-1	TRBJ2-2	CASRQDTNTGELFF
TRBD1	TRBV27	TRBJ2-7	CASRTAWTGYHEQYF
.	TRBV11-2	TRBJ2-7	CASSFSSASSYEQYF
.	TRBV9	TRBJ2-3	CASSPGNSRDTQYF
.	TRBV2	TRBJ1-5	CASRGGTSNQPQHF
.	TRBV5-1	TRBJ2-5	CASSWDQGKETQYF
TRBD1	TRBV20-1	TRBJ1-6	CSARDNRGLGNSPLHF
TRBD2	TRBV19	TRBJ2-7	CASSAGGLFYEQYF
TRBD1	TRBV5-1	TRBJ2-2	CASSLDRADTGELFF
.	TRBV2	TRBJ2-1	CASRGNTHSYNEQFF